The rows below give T cell receptor beta chains drawn from one sample of a study of T cells in Graves' hyperthyroidism and ophthalmopathy. A single record per CDR3 protein comes from TCRdb applying MiXCR to the multiplex PCR reads. The repertoire holds 80,000 to 100,000 distinct CDR3 sequences, approximately 40% seen once, with approximately 10% in the top ten. The sample comprised peripheral blood or thyroid tissue (not recorded which). These receptors were collected from a woman in her 30s with Graves' hyperthyroidism. The CDR3 runs from the conserved cysteine through the conserved F or W. The D gene is left open where the match is weak. Not every row has a clone size; where given, it reads once, few, many or a size class.

J gene,D gene,V gene,clone size,CDR3 protein,CDR3 DNA
TRBJ1-6,NA,TRBV4-1,many,CASSQVYHPGKRTSPLHF,TGCGCCAGCAGCCAAGTATACCACCCGGGCAAAAGGACTTCACCCCTCCACTTT
TRBJ1-2,NA,TRBV15,many,CATSRDRGGVTVHTNYGYTF,TGTGCCACCAGCAGAGATCGTGGGGGGGTCACGGTACATACTAACTATGGCTACACCTTC
TRBJ2-2,NA,TRBV20-1,NA,CSARGELFF,TGCAGTGCTAGAGGGGAGCTGTTTTTT
TRBJ1-1,NA,TRBV7-9,NA,CASSRMEALNTEAFF,TGTGCCAGCAGCCGGATGGAGGCGTTGAACACTGAGGCTTTCTTT
TRBJ2-5,TRBD2,TRBV5-1,many,CASSLFGAGGETQYF,TGCGCCAGCAGCTTGTTCGGGGCGGGAGGAGAGACCCAGTACTTC
TRBJ1-2,NA,TRBV6-5,many,CASSYRDRSFGYTF,TGTGCCAGCAGTTACCGGGACCGCTCCTTTGGCTACACCTTC
TRBJ1-6,NA,TRBV14,many,CASSQDRVSNSPLHF,TGTGCCAGCAGCCAAGATCGAGTATCAAATTCACCCCTCCACTTT
TRBJ2-7,TRBD2,TRBV14,NA,CASSPTPGTSAYEQYF,TGTGCCAGCAGCCCCACCCCCGGGACTAGCGCCTACGAGCAGTACTTC
TRBJ1-1,NA,TRBV4-2,once,CASSQGTAALGTEAFF,TGTGCCAGCAGCCAAGGAACAGCTGCTTTGGGCACTGAAGCTTTCTTT
TRBJ1-4,NA,TRBV7-9,NA,CASSLGQSNEKLFF,TGTGCCAGCAGCTTAGGCCAGTCTAATGAAAAACTGTTTTTT
TRBJ1-2,TRBD1,TRBV7-2,many,CASSLEAGTGNGYTF,TGTGCCAGCAGCTTAGAGGCGGGGACAGGGAATGGCTACACCTTC
TRBJ2-7,NA,TRBV20-1,many,CSARNRPTGEQYF,TGCAGTGCTAGAAATAGGCCGACCGGGGAGCAGTACTTC
TRBJ2-5,TRBD2,TRBV5-5,NA,CASSLTGRGETQYF,TGTGCCAGCAGCTTGACCGGGAGGGGCGAGACCCAGTACTTC
TRBJ1-2,NA,TRBV11-2,NA,CASSSPGAGVGYTF,TGTGCCAGCAGCTCCCCCGGGGCGGGGGTCGGCTACACCTTC
TRBJ1-4,NA,TRBV7-9,NA,CASSLTGYQANEKLFF,TGTGCCAGCAGCTTAACCGGGTACCAAGCTAATGAAAAACTGTTTTTT
TRBJ1-5,NA,TRBV10-3,NA,CAISSDSYQPQHF,TGTGCCATCAGCTCGGACAGTTATCAGCCCCAGCATTTT
TRBJ1-6,NA,TRBV15,NA,CATSSWAENSPLHF,TGTGCCACCAGCAGCTGGGCAGAAAATTCACCCCTCCACTTT
TRBJ1-3,NA,TRBV6-1,many,CATIEKGDRNTIYF,TGTGCCACCATCGAGAAGGGGGATAGAAACACCATATATTTT
TRBJ2-7,NA,TRBV20-1,many,CSEVKDLVTYEQYF,TGCAGTGAGGTGAAGGACCTTGTCACCTACGAGCAGTACTTC
TRBJ1-2,NA,TRBV7-6,NA,CASRADGYGYTF,TGTGCCAGCAGAGCTGACGGGTATGGCTACACCTTC
TRBJ1-2,NA,TRBV19,many,CASSMNRRANYGYTF,TGTGCCAGTAGTATGAATCGGCGGGCTAACTATGGCTACACCTTC
TRBJ2-2,TRBD2,TRBV9,many,CASSASGRAFGELFF,TGTGCCAGCAGCGCTAGCGGGAGGGCGTTTGGGGAGCTGTTTTTT
TRBJ2-2,NA,TRBV11-2,NA,CASSLLGEWELFF,TGTGCCAGCAGCTTATTGGGGGAATGGGAGCTGTTTTTT
TRBJ2-7,NA,TRBV20-1,many,CSAPPASMPYEQYF,TGCAGTGCTCCCCCGGCTAGTATGCCCTACGAGCAGTACTTC
TRBJ1-6,TRBD1,TRBV20-1,NA,CSAEGQGNSPLHF,TGCAGTGCGGAAGGACAGGGCAATTCACCCCTCCACTTT
TRBJ2-7,TRBD1,TRBV5-1,NA,CASSLDAGGCLSYEQYF,TGCGCCAGCAGCCTTGATGCAGGGGGCTGTCTGTCCTACGAGCAGTACTTC
TRBJ1-2,NA,TRBV5-1,many,CASSLDYRYYGYTF,TGCGCCAGCAGCTTGGACTACAGATACTATGGCTACACCTTC
TRBJ1-1,NA,TRBV18,many,CASSKAIEAFF,TGTGCCAGCTCAAAGGCAATTGAAGCTTTCTTT
TRBJ1-3,NA,TRBV19,many,CASSVSPSSGNTIYF,TGTGCCAGTAGTGTCTCGCCGAGCTCTGGAAACACCATATATTTT
TRBJ1-1,NA,TRBV9,NA,CASISTRGALF,TGTGCCAGCATCTCGACCCGGGGAGCTCTCTTT
TRBJ2-7,NA,TRBV7-3,NA,CASSSPGAEEQYF,TGTGCCAGCAGCTCCCCCGGGGCGGAAGAGCAGTACTTC
TRBJ1-2,TRBD1,TRBV10-3,once,CAIWDRSIYGYTF,TGTGCCATCTGGGACAGATCAATCTATGGCTACACCTTC
TRBJ2-5,NA,TRBV30,NA,CARTGKEGETQYF,TGTGCCAGAACAGGGAAGGAGGGAGAGACCCAGTACTTC
TRBJ1-6,NA,TRBV20-1,NA,CSARPPRTDLNSPLHF,TGCAGTGCTAGACCTCCTAGGACAGACCTTAATTCACCCCTCCACTTT
TRBJ2-5,NA,TRBV7-9,NA,CASRPEGETQYF,TGTGCCAGCAGACCGGAAGGAGAGACCCAGTACTTC
TRBJ1-4,NA,TRBV5-1,NA,CASSLDGEKLLF,TGCGCCAGCAGCTTGGACGGGGAAAAACTGCTTTTT
TRBJ1-3,NA,TRBV11-2,many,CASSLIFFGQGGGNTIYF,TGTGCCAGCAGCTTAATCTTCTTCGGGCAGGGAGGCGGAAACACCATATATTTT
TRBJ2-7,TRBD1,TRBV6-5,many,CASSVPGQPYEQYF,TGTGCCAGCAGCGTCCCGGGACAGCCCTACGAGCAGTACTTC
TRBJ2-7,TRBD2,TRBV7-9,NA,CAWRTVGGFSYEQYF,TGTGCCTGGAGGACCGTCGGGGGGTTCTCCTACGAGCAGTACTTC
TRBJ2-5,NA,TRBV7-2,many,CASSLSPETQYF,TGTGCCAGCAGCCTTTCTCCGGAGACCCAGTACTTC
TRBJ2-7,TRBD1,TRBV6-5,many,CASSTLNRGPYEQYF,TGTGCCAGCAGCACCCTGAACAGGGGACCTTACGAGCAGTACTTC
TRBJ2-3,NA,TRBV15,many,CATGVRRASTDTQYF,TGTGCCACCGGAGTTCGGCGGGCAAGCACAGATACGCAGTATTTT
TRBJ1-1,TRBD1,TRBV20-1,NA,CSARGRGTEAFF,TGCAGTGCTAGAGGCAGGGGGACTGAAGCTTTCTTT
TRBJ2-7,TRBD1,TRBV7-9,NA,CASSPPPGQGAYEQYF,TGTGCCAGCAGCCCCCCCCCGGGACAGGGGGCATACGAGCAGTACTTC
TRBJ1-2,NA,TRBV7-9,once,CASSKIGANCGYTF,TGTGCCAGCAGCAAGATAGGGGCGAACTGTGGCTACACCTTC
TRBJ1-2,NA,TRBV4-1,many,CASSQTVGSAGGYTF,TGCGCCAGCAGCCAGACGGTGGGGTCGGCCGGTGGCTACACCTTC
TRBJ2-7,NA,TRBV2,many,CASGSEGTPVGEEQYF,TGTGCCAGCGGTTCCGAGGGGACACCCGTCGGGGAGGAGCAGTACTTC
TRBJ2-2,NA,TRBV9,many,CANSGSGELFF,TGTGCCAACAGCGGGTCCGGGGAGCTGTTTTTT
TRBJ1-5,TRBD1,TRBV4-1,many,CASSQDLTGLNQPQHF,TGCGCCAGCAGCCAAGATCTGACAGGGTTAAATCAGCCCCAGCATTTT
TRBJ2-5,NA,TRBV28,many,CASRRRGQSQETQYF,TGTGCCAGCAGACGCCGCGGGCAGAGCCAAGAGACCCAGTACTTC
TRBJ1-6,NA,TRBV7-2,many,CASSPFTGLIGPLHF,TGTGCCAGCAGCCCATTCACAGGACTGATAGGGCCCCTCCACTTT
TRBJ2-7,TRBD2,TRBV7-9,NA,CASSRSGTLYEQYF,TGTGCCAGCAGCCGTAGCGGGACCCTCTACGAGCAGTACTTC
TRBJ2-2,NA,TRBV30,NA,CAWSNTGELFF,TGTGCCTGGTCGAACACCGGGGAGCTGTTTTTT
TRBJ1-2,TRBD1,TRBV14,NA,CASSQTGAYGYTF,TGTGCCAGCAGCCAAACAGGGGCCTATGGCTACACCTTC
TRBJ1-4,TRBD1,TRBV6-5,many,CASRQGTDEKLFF,TGTGCCAGCAGACAGGGGACCGATGAAAAACTGTTTTTT
TRBJ2-7,TRBD2,TRBV7-2,NA,CASRGVAGPRYEQYF,TGTGCCAGCAGGGGGGTAGCGGGACCCAGGTACGAGCAGTACTTC
TRBJ2-2,NA,TRBV7-2,many,CASSLTIRNGRELFF,TGTGCCAGCAGCTTAACGATTAGGAATGGCCGGGAGCTGTTTTTT
TRBJ1-5,NA,TRBV24-1,many,CATSKQGSNQPQHF,TGTGCCACCAGTAAACAAGGAAGCAATCAGCCCCAGCATTTT
TRBJ1-2,TRBD1,TRBV5-5,many,CASSPDRVAFF,TGTGCCAGCAGCCCTGACAGGGTAGCCTTCTTC
TRBJ2-5,TRBD2,TRBV15,few,CATSRPGLAGQETQYF,TGTGCCACCAGCAGACCGGGACTAGCGGGCCAAGAGACCCAGTACTTC